The present T cell receptor beta chain was sequenced within a study of cytomegalovirus exposure and HLA in healthy donors. Per germline, CDR1 SGHKS and CDR2 YYEKEE (reference sequence). The CDR3 has 13 residues. Trimming took off 0 bases at V and 4 bases at J, with 7 bases between the two ends. In the PCR, 60 Vbeta and 13 Jbeta primers were used. Only in-frame clones appear in the TCRdb table, and some are missing; sequencing was by immunoSEQ multiplex PCR. The sample includes fewer than 200,000 clones, approximately 75% of them seen just once. Sequenced input: PBMCs. The receptor comes from a woman under 30 in good health and CMV-seronegative. This sequence joins TRBV5-5 and TRBJ1-1; D not resolved. As DNA, the CDR3 is TGTGCCAGCAGCTTGGTTATGAGCACTGAAGCTTTCTTT. Protein: CASSLVMSTEAFF.